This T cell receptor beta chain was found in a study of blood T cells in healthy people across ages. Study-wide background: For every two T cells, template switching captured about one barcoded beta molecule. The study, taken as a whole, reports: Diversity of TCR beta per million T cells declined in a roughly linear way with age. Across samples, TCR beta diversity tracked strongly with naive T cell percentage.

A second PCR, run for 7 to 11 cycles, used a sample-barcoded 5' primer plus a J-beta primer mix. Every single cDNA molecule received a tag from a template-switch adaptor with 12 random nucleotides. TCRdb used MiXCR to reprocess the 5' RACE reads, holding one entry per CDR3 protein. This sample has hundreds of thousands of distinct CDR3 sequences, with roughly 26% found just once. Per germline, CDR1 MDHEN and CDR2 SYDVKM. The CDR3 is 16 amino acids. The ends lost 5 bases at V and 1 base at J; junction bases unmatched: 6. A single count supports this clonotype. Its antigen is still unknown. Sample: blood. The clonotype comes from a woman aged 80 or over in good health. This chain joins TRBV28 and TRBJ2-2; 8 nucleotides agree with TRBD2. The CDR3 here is CASSASGLWNTGELFF. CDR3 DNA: TGTGCCAGCAGTGCTAGCGGGTTATGGAACACCGGGGAGCTGTTTTTT.